Listed below are T cell receptor beta chains from one sample, sequenced in a study of blood T cell repertoires in COVID-19. Libraries were prepared by immunoSEQ multiplex PCR; TCRdb keeps only in-frame clonotypes and omits some of them. The profile shows about 200,000 clones, around 90% of them singletons. Material for sequencing was peripheral blood. These receptor sequences come from a man aged 35 to 55 with acute or convalescent COVID-19. The CDR3 runs from the conserved cysteine through the conserved F or W. Each record gives: clone size, V gene, J gene, D gene, CDR3 DNA, CDR3 protein. A D gene is named only where the DNA matches it firmly. The listing skips clone size in some rows; elsewhere it reads once, few, many or a size class.

few	TRBV4-2	TRBJ2-3	TRBD2	TGTGCCAGCAGCCAAGATCTAGCGGGGGGCACAGATACGCAGTATTTT	CASSQDLAGGTDTQYF
-	TRBV14	TRBJ1-1	-	TGTGCCAGCAGCCAAGAAATGAGTAGGGGAAGGGCTGAAGCTTTCTTT	CASSQEMSRGRAEAFF
-	TRBV3-1/TRBV3-2	TRBJ2-4	-	TGTGCCAGCAGCCAAGCTATAGCCAAAAACATTCAGTACTTC	CASSQAIAKNIQYF
-	TRBV27	TRBJ2-1	-	TGTGCCAGCAGTCCTATGGGGGGGGGCACCTACAATGAGCAGTTCTTC	CASSPMGGGTYNEQFF
-	TRBV6-2/TRBV6-3	TRBJ2-4	-	TGTGCCAGCAGTTCCAGGAGCGGGAACATTCAGTACTTC	CASSSRSGNIQYF
-	TRBV9	TRBJ2-1	-	TGTGCCAGCAGCGTCGCAGGGGAACCCAATGAGCAGTTCTTC	CASSVAGEPNEQFF
-	TRBV29-1	TRBJ2-5	TRBD1	TGCAGCGTTGAAGGCCGACAGGGGTCAGGAGAGACCCAGTACTTC	CSVEGRQGSGETQYF
-	TRBV27	TRBJ1-2	TRBD1	TGTGCCAGCAGTTTAACAGGGGACTATGGCTACACCTTC	CASSLTGDYGYTF
few	TRBV7-9	TRBJ2-1	TRBD2	TGTGCCAGCAGCTCCCCGGGACTAGCGCTTAATGAGCAGTTCTTC	CASSSPGLALNEQFF
-	TRBV6-2/TRBV6-3	TRBJ1-1	-	TGTGCCAGCAGTTGGGGGCAGGGGCGTCTTCGTGGGACTGAAGCTTTCTTT	CASSWGQGRLRGTEAFF
many	TRBV10-2	TRBJ1-2	TRBD1	TGCGCCAGCCGGGACAGGGAGGACTATGGCTACACCTTC	CASRDREDYGYTF
-	TRBV9	TRBJ1-3	TRBD1	TGTGCCAGCAGCACAACTGCGGGACAGATCTACTCTGGAAACACCATATATTTT	CASSTTAGQIYSGNTIYF
-	TRBV19	TRBJ2-7	TRBD1	TGTGCCAGTAGTACCCGGGACAGTTTGAAGCAGTACTTC	CASSTRDSLKQYF
-	TRBV6-6	TRBJ1-6	-	TGTGCCAGCAGTTACACGGGGAATAATTCACCCCTCCACTTT	CASSYTGNNSPLHF
few	TRBV5-4	TRBJ1-4	-	TGTGCCAGCAGCTTTGGCGGGGCAGGGAATGAAAAACTGTTTTTT	CASSFGGAGNEKLFF
-	TRBV19	TRBJ1-4	-	TGTGCCAGTAGTAAGATTGCGGCAGCTATTAATGAAAAACTGTTTTTT	CASSKIAAAINEKLFF
-	TRBV5-1	TRBJ2-3	-	TGCGCCAGCAACTTTTTGGAGCCAGATACGCAGTATTTT	CASNFLEPDTQYF
-	TRBV5-1	TRBJ1-1	-	TGCGCCAGCAGCTTGGCCATTGGGAGGGCTGAAGCTTTCTTT	CASSLAIGRAEAFF
few	TRBV4-2	TRBJ2-1	TRBD2	TGTGCCAGCAGCCACCAGAGCGGCGGGGGGCACTCCTACAATGAGCAGTTCTTC	CASSHQSGGGHSYNEQFF
-	TRBV7-6	TRBJ1-1	-	TGTGCCAGCAGCTTAGGTCCCAGGTCGAACACTGAAGCTTTCTTT	CASSLGPRSNTEAFF
-	TRBV6-5	TRBJ2-5	-	TGTGCCAGCAGTTACTCCGAAAGCGGGGAGACCCAGTACTTC	CASSYSESGETQYF
-	TRBV5-1	TRBJ2-3	-	TGCGCCAGCAGCTTGGCCAGCGCTAGCACAGATACGCAGTATTTT	CASSLASASTDTQYF
-	TRBV3-1/TRBV3-2	TRBJ2-7	-	TGTGCCAGCAGCCAAGACCCGAATAAGGCGGAAGACTCCTACGAGCAGTACTTC	CASSQDPNKAEDSYEQYF
-	TRBV4-2	TRBJ1-4	-	TGTGCCAGCAGTCGGGACTTTGGACGTGAAAAACTGTTTTTT	CASSRDFGREKLFF
-	TRBV23-1	TRBJ1-5	TRBD1	TGCGCCAGCAGTCAATCGGAGAGGGACAGGGCTTGTCAGCCCCAGCATTTT	CASSQSERDRACQPQHF
-	TRBV6-5	TRBJ2-2	-	TGTGCCAGCACCAAGACAGCCTCGAACACCGGGGAGCTGTTTTTT	CASTKTASNTGELFF
-	TRBV5-1	TRBJ2-5	-	TGCGCCAGCAGCTTGGGATCCGCCGGGTTTCAAGAGACCCAGTACTTC	CASSLGSAGFQETQYF
-	TRBV27	TRBJ2-2	-	TGTGCCAGCAGTTCCTTTCGTGGCCTCGACACCGGGGAGCTGTTTTTT	CASSSFRGLDTGELFF
-	TRBV11-2	TRBJ2-7	TRBD2	TGTGCCAGCAGCGGACTAGCGGGGCCCCTTTTAGGGCAGTACTTC	CASSGLAGPLLGQYF
-	TRBV18	TRBJ1-5	-	TGTGCCAGCTCACCCCAGAAGAATCAGCCCCAGCATTTT	CASSPQKNQPQHF
-	TRBV5-1	TRBJ2-1	TRBD2	TGCGCCAGCAGCTTTAGGACTAGCGGGAGCAATGAGCAGTTCTTC	CASSFRTSGSNEQFF
-	TRBV7-2	TRBJ2-2	-	TGTGCCAGCAGCGTCGACAGTTACACCGGGGAGCTGTTTTTT	CASSVDSYTGELFF
-	TRBV6-5	TRBJ2-7	TRBD2	TGTGCCAGCAGTTCCGCCCTAGCGGGCCCCTACGAGCAGTACTTC	CASSSALAGPYEQYF
-	TRBV5-1	TRBJ1-4	TRBD1	TGCGCCAGCAGAGGGTTGGGGACAGGGACTGAAAAACTGTTTTTT	CASRGLGTGTEKLFF
-	TRBV6-5	TRBJ1-1	-	TGTGCCAGCAGTTACGCAGGGATGGGCACTGAAGCTTTCTTT	CASSYAGMGTEAFF
-	TRBV30	TRBJ1-5	-	TGTGCCTGGAGTGTAATGGGGCCGGCAGGGTATCAGCCCCAGCATTTT	CAWSVMGPAGYQPQHF
-	TRBV30	TRBJ2-5	-	TGTGCCTGGAGTCCCTTGACTAGGAAGGGGACCCAGTACTTC	CAWSPLTRKGTQYF
-	TRBV5-1	TRBJ2-3	TRBD2	TGCGCCAGCACCGCTTTGGGGACTAGCGGCACAGATACGCAGTATTTT	CASTALGTSGTDTQYF
few	TRBV30	TRBJ1-6	TRBD1	TGTGCCTGGGTGGGACAGGGGAATTCACCCCTCCACTTT	CAWVGQGNSPLHF
-	TRBV10-1	TRBJ2-1	-	TGCGCCAGCGGGGCCATAGAGGGGGATGAGCAGTTCTTC	CASGAIEGDEQFF
-	TRBV7-9	TRBJ2-5	TRBD1	TGTGCCAGCAGGGAGGACAGGCAAGAGACCCAGTACTTC	CASREDRQETQYF
-	TRBV27	TRBJ2-1	-	TGTGCCAGCACCGAAACAGGGTACAATGAGCAGTTCTTC	CASTETGYNEQFF
-	TRBV4-1	TRBJ2-7	-	TGCGCCAGCAGCCAAGGGCGGAACTACGAGCAGTACTTC	CASSQGRNYEQYF
once	TRBV5-1	TRBJ2-3	TRBD2	TGCGCCAGCAGCTTCCCGACTAGCGGGGGGGCCCCCAGTCTTACGCAGTATTTT	CASSFPTSGGAPSLTQYF
-	TRBV27	TRBJ2-5	TRBD1	TGTGCCAGCAGTGGACAGGTGTGGGAGACCCAGTACTTC	CASSGQVWETQYF
-	TRBV9	TRBJ2-7	TRBD2	TGTGCCAGCAGCCAAACCCCGGGGACTAGCGGATTCTACGAGCAGTACTTC	CASSQTPGTSGFYEQYF
-	TRBV20-1	TRBJ1-1	-	TGCAGTGCTAGTCGGGGTACAGGGCCTGAAGCTTTCTTT	CSASRGTGPEAFF
-	TRBV29-1	TRBJ2-1	TRBD2	TGCAGCGTGATGGGACTAGCGGGGGGGGACAATGAGCAGTTCTTC	CSVMGLAGGDNEQFF
-	TRBV6-5	TRBJ1-1	-	TGTGCCAGTCATAGCATGAACACTGAAGCTTTCTTT	CASHSMNTEAFF
-	TRBV14	TRBJ2-5	-	TGTGCCAGCAGCAAAACTAGGGACCAAGAGACCCAGTACTTC	CASSKTRDQETQYF
-	TRBV30	TRBJ2-3	-	TGTGCCTGGACAGGGATAGCTCCTAGCACAGATACGCAGTATTTT	CAWTGIAPSTDTQYF
few	TRBV5-1	TRBJ2-2	TRBD1	TGCGCCAGCAGCTCCGGGACAGGGGGCCGGGAGCTGTTTTTT	CASSSGTGGRELFF
-	TRBV19	TRBJ1-1	TRBD1	TGTGCCAGTAGTATAGGGGGACAGGGGGCTGAAGCTTTCTTT	CASSIGGQGAEAFF
-	TRBV4-2	TRBJ2-3	TRBD2	TGTGCCAGCAGCCTTTCCTGGCGGGGGGCAAAAGATACGCAGTATTTT	CASSLSWRGAKDTQYF
-	TRBV19	TRBJ1-5	-	TGTGCCACCGGCCCCCGGGAGGTGACCCGACAGCCCCAGCATTTT	CATGPREVTRQPQHF
-	TRBV10-2	TRBJ2-5	TRBD2	TGCGCCAGCAGGGAACTAGCGGGGGGAGAGACCCAGTACTTC	CASRELAGGETQYF
-	TRBV3-1/TRBV3-2	TRBJ2-1	-	TGTGCCAGCAGGACAGGAAGCTCCTACAATGAGCAGTTCTTC	CASRTGSSYNEQFF
-	TRBV20-1	TRBJ2-7	-	TGCAGTGCTAGTCGACCCAGGGGTTACTACGAGCAGTACTTC	CSASRPRGYYEQYF